Presented here are 25 T cell receptor beta chains from one specimen sequenced in a study of T cells in Graves' hyperthyroidism and ophthalmopathy. Regions amplified from RNA transcripts were the TCR beta CDR3 regions. The HTBI primer set was used in a first-round RT-PCR of the TCR CDR3. TCRdb itself ran the multiplex PCR reads through MiXCR, one entry per CDR3 protein. The data show approximately 400,000 distinct CDR3 sequences, with around 15% seen just once and around 28% held by the top ten. The material sequenced was blood. Receptor source: a man between 45 and 60 years old with Graves' ophthalmopathy.

The V gene is TRBV5-8, the J gene TRBJ2-3; 8 bases line up with TRBD1. This CDR3 contains 15 residues. V was clipped by 4 bases and J by 2 bases; unmatched bases: 6. Germline V lookup: CDR1 SGHTS, CDR2 YDEGEE. The CDR3 loop reads CASSPQGAYTDTQYF. CDR3 bases: TGTGCCAGCAGCCCCCAGGGGGCGTACACAGATACGCAGTATTTT.

A few counts support this clonotype. The J gene is TRBJ2-7, the V gene TRBV6-1; D ambiguous. V was clipped by 1 base and J by 3 bases, with 10 bases between them. CDR3 size: 14 residues. Germline-derived CDR1 and CDR2 are MNHNS and SASEGT. The CDR3 region is CASSEVGYNYEQYF. The CDR3 coding sequence is TGTGCCAGCAGTGAAGTAGGCTACAACTACGAGCAGTACTTC.

This chain uses TRBV4-1 with TRBJ1-1; D not certain. The CDR3 loop spans 15 amino acids. Trimming stripped 1 base from V and 1 base from J, with 10 bases between. From germline, CDR1 is MGHRA and CDR2 YSYEKL. The CDR3 region is CASSQGGGRNTEAFF. The DNA of the CDR3 is TGCGCCAGCAGCCAAGGTGGAGGGAGGAACACTGAAGCTTTCTTT.

This clonotype has a count of ten or more. The chain combines TRBV13 with TRBJ2-3; D is possibly TRBD1 (7 bases). This CDR3 has 15 residues. The ends were cut back, 3 bases at V and 4 bases at J, with 14 bases in the middle. The germline CDR1 and CDR2 sequences are PRHDT and FYEKMQ (reference sequence). The CDR3 bases are TGTGCCAGCAGCTTCCGACAGGGAGGAGCAGATACGCAGTATTTT. The encoded protein is CASSFRQGGADTQYF.

The genes are TRBV6-9 and TRBJ2-3, with 11 bases matching TRBD2. The CDR3 spans 15 residues. Germline V gene sequence: CDR1 MNHGY, CDR2 SVAAGI. Trimming took 3 bases from V and 5 from J; bases not matched to a gene: 4. CDR3 coding DNA: TGTGCCAGCAGTTACGATCTAGCGGGAGGAGATACGCAGTATTTT. Its protein product is CASSYDLAGGDTQYF.

This clonotype was seen ten or more times. The DNA of the CDR3 is TGCGCCAGCAGCCAGACCCTAGCGGGAGGACAAGAGACCCAGTACTTC. The encoded protein is CASSQTLAGGQETQYF. The genes are TRBV5-1 and TRBJ2-5; 11 bases align to TRBD2. V was pared by 4 bases and J by 2 bases, with 7 bases of the junction left unmatched. Germline values: CDR1 SGHRS, CDR2 YFSETQ. The CDR3 has 16 amino acids.

This chain links TRBV10-3 with TRBJ1-5, with 7 bases aligning to TRBD1. V was clipped by 2 bases and J by 9 bases; unmatched bases: 10. CDR1 is ENHRY and CDR2 is SYGVKD in the germline V gene. CDR3 length equals 15 residues. The CDR3 bases are TGTGCCATCAGTGAGACCTCAGGGGGGCCATGGCCCCAGCATTTT. Translated, it gives CAISETSGGPWPQHF.

This clonotype was found many times. The chain has TRBV3-1 and TRBJ1-5; D is possibly TRBD1 (6 bases). The germline CDR1 and CDR2 sequences are LGHDT and YNNKEL (reference sequence). V was clipped by 5 bases and J by 6 bases, with 20 bases between them. The CDR3 sequence is 16 residues long. The CDR3 protein is CASSEIGGPSGQPQHF. The DNA for the CDR3 is TGTGCCAGCAGCGAGATCGGGGGGCCCTCCGGTCAGCCCCAGCATTTT. The full variable domain, rest sourced from reference TRBV3-1 and TRBJ1-5, is DTAVSQTPKYLVTQMGNDKSIKCEQNLGHDTMYWYKQDSKKFLKIMFSYNNKELIINETVPNRFSPKSPDKAHLNLHINSLELGDSAVYFCASSEIGGPSGQPQHFGDGTRLSIL.

For this clonotype: Given the absence of the conserved phenylalanine or tryptophan at the CDR3 end, a read error is likely. The chain has TRBV25-1 and TRBJ2-3; D unclear. Germline V lookup: CDR1 MGHDK, CDR2 SYGVNS. Trimming pared 6 bases from V and 0 bases from J, leaving 10 bases between. The CDR3 covers 14 residues. The CDR3 sequence is CASSNWMSTDTQYS. CDR3 coding DNA: TGTGCCAGCAGCAACTGGATGAGCACAGATACGCAGTATTCT.

This clonotype was counted a few times. J is TRBJ2-2 and V is TRBV3-1; 9 bases match TRBD2. The CDR3 extends over 16 amino acids. Per the germline V gene, CDR1 is LGHDT and CDR2 is YNNKEL (reference sequence). The junction had 11 bases not matched to a gene; V was cut back by 4 bases and J by 8 bases. The CDR3 spells CASSRAGTSLSGELFF. For the CDR3, the DNA is TGTGCCAGCAGCCGAGCCGGGACTAGCCTCAGTGGGGAGCTGTTTTTT.

The chain joins TRBV7-9 to TRBJ1-1; possible D gene TRBD1, 5 bases. The CDR3 extends over 16 amino acids. Trimming took off 5 bases at V and 11 bases at J, with 27 bases between the two ends. CDR1 is SEHNR, CDR2 FQNEAQ, per germline (reference sequence). CDR3 protein: CASSTDSTERTFGAFF. The CDR3 nucleotides read TGTGCCAGCAGCACAGATTCGACAGAGCGTACCTTTGGTGCTTTCTTT.

This clonotype was picked up many times. This sequence joins TRBV29-1 and TRBJ2-1, with 10 bases identical to TRBD2. The V gene end was trimmed by 2 bases and the J gene end by 7 bases; junction bases not matched to a gene: 11. The CDR3 contains 16 residues. Germline V gene lookup returns CDR1 SQVTM and CDR2 ANQGSEA. CDR3 nucleotide sequence: TGCAGCGTTGAAAGCGAGCGGGAGGGCCTTTGGAATGAGCAGTTCTTC. Translated: CSVESEREGLWNEQFF.

This clonotype was recorded a few times. This could be a read error, since a much larger clone is one nucleotide away. The missing conserved phenylalanine or tryptophan at the end of this CDR3 makes a read error likely. The rearrangement links TRBV2 to TRBJ2-1, with D possibly matching TRBD2 (6 bases). The CDR3 spans 16 residues. V lost 2 bases and J 5 bases, leaving 16 bases between the germline ends. The V gene's germline CDR1 is SNHLY and CDR2 FYNNEI. The CDR3 here is CASSERPAGLNNEQFS. CDR3 nucleotides: TGTGCCAGCAGTGAACGTCCAGCGGGTTTGAACAATGAGCAGTTCTCC.

This clonotype was counted many times. This chain connects TRBV18 to TRBJ2-1; possibly TRBD2 for D (6 bases). There are 15 residues in the CDR3. V was trimmed by 3 bases and J by 8 bases, leaving 17 bases between them. Germline V CDR1 and CDR2: KGHSH, LQKENI. CDR3 DNA sequence: TGTGCCAGCTCACCGAGGGACTTAAGGAGGTATGAGCAGTTCTTC. Amino acid sequence: CASSPRDLRRYEQFF.

This clonotype has more than one count but fewer than ten. The rearrangement uses TRBV15 and TRBJ1-5; D call uncertain. Germline lookup yields CDR1 LNHNV and CDR2 YYDKDF (reference sequence). The CDR3 is made up of 13 amino acids. V gave up 1 base and J gave up 9 bases, with 10 bases separating them. CDR3 DNA: TGTGCCACCAGCAGAGGTGGGCCTGGGCCCCAGCATTTT. Translating it yields CATSRGGPGPQHF.

This clonotype was detected ten times or more. This chain links TRBV11-2 with TRBJ2-2; D might be TRBD1 (6 bases). Trimming took 1 base from V and 4 from J, leaving 13 bases between them. Per the germline V gene, CDR1 is SGHAT and CDR2 is FQNNGV. The CDR3 is made up of 16 amino acids. CDR3 in DNA: TGTGCCAGCAGCTTAGCTATGGACAGATTCACCGGGGAGCTGTTTTTT. Translation: CASSLAMDRFTGELFF.

Ten or more counts support this clonotype. The rearrangement joins TRBV11-3 to TRBJ2-3; 14 bases match TRBD2. The CDR3 is 15 amino acids. The junction had 1 base not matched to a gene; V was cut back by 4 bases and J by 4 bases. Germline values: CDR1 SGHNT, CDR2 YENEEA. Here the CDR3 DNA reads TGTGCCAGCAGCTCGACTAGCGGGAGGGCAGATACGCAGTATTTT. This codes for CASSSTSGRADTQYF.

This clonotype was seen many times. The chain has TRBV20-1 and TRBJ2-1, with 8 bases lining up with TRBD2. Unmatched junction bases numbered 7, after V lost 3 bases and J lost 3 bases. From germline, CDR1 is DFQATT and CDR2 SNEGSKA (reference sequence). This CDR3 is built from 15 residues. This chain's CDR3 is CSASSGAGGYNEQFF. CDR3 coding DNA: TGCAGTGCTAGTTCCGGCGCGGGAGGCTACAATGAGCAGTTCTTC.

The V gene is TRBV27, the J gene TRBJ2-5; 7 nucleotides align to TRBD1. Germline CDR1 and CDR2: MNHEY and SMNVEV (reference sequence). V gave up 7 bases and J gave up 5 bases; unmatched junction bases: 10. CDR3 length: 14 residues. The CDR3 DNA reads TGTGCCAGCAAGAGACAGGGATGGGGGGAGACCCAGTACTTC. Translating it yields CASKRQGWGETQYF.

For this clonotype: A much larger clone sits a single nucleotide away, making a read error possible. The chain recombines TRBV6-1 with TRBJ2-7; 7 bases are shared with TRBD2. V was pared by 6 bases and J by 0 bases, with 8 bases of the junction left unmatched. CDR3 size: 15 residues. CDR1 is MNHNS, CDR2 SASEGT, per germline. For the CDR3, the DNA is TGTGCCAGCAGCAGACTAGCCACAAGCTCCTACGAGCAGTACTTC. Residues: CASSRLATSSYEQYF.

This clonotype was counted many times. This chain links TRBV3-1 with TRBJ2-2; D ambiguous. The CDR3 is made up of 16 amino acids. Deletions cut 1 base from V and 0 bases from J, with 9 bases between. The germline V gene has CDR1 LGHDT and CDR2 YNNKEL (reference sequence). Here the CDR3 DNA reads TGTGCCAGCAGCCAAGTCAGGTTGGCGAACACCGGGGAGCTGTTTTTT. It yields the protein CASSQVRLANTGELFF.

The V gene is TRBV30, the J gene TRBJ1-1; D perhaps matches TRBD1 (6 bases). CDR3 length: 15 amino acids. From germline, CDR1 is GTSNPN and CDR2 SVGIG (reference sequence). V was clipped by 3 bases and J by 2 bases, with 16 bases between them. CDR3 in DNA: TGTGCCTGGAGGTCACAGGGAATGTTAAACACTGAAGCTTTCTTT. It translates to CAWRSQGMLNTEAFF.

The V and J genes are TRBV5-1 and TRBJ2-1, with 11 positions matching TRBD2. V dropped 4 bases and J dropped 3; count of bases not matched to a gene: 6. CDR3 length equals 16 residues. Germline-derived CDR1 and CDR2 are SGHRS and YFSETQ. CDR3 in DNA: TGCGCCAGCAGCAGCGGACTAGCGGGTATCTACAATGAGCAGTTCTTC. It translates to CASSSGLAGIYNEQFF. Full variable domain (remainder filled in from reference TRBV5-1 and TRBJ2-1): KAGVTQTPRYLIKTRGQQVTLSCSPISGHRSVSWYQQTPGQGLQFLFEYFSETQRNKGNFPGRFSGRQFSNSRSEMNVSTLELGDSALYLCASSSGLAGIYNEQFFGPGTRLTVL.

Many counts were recorded for this clonotype. This chain connects TRBV3-1 to TRBJ2-5, with D perhaps being TRBD1 or TRBD2 (5 bases each). CDR1 and CDR2 from the germline V gene are LGHDT and YNNKEL (reference sequence). The CDR3 has 13 amino acids. Trimming left V 6 bases short and J 5 bases short, with 13 bases between. For the CDR3, the DNA is TGTGCCAGCAGTTGGAGAGGGGAGGAGACCCAGTACTTC. Protein sequence: CASSWRGEETQYF.

V gene TRBV5-4 combines with J gene TRBJ2-2; D is tentatively TRBD1 or TRBD2 (5 bases each). V was shortened by 4 bases and J by 0 bases, with 13 bases between the two germline ends. The CDR3 extends over 16 amino acids. Germline V lookup: CDR1 SGHNT, CDR2 YYREEE (reference sequence). This CDR3 reads CASSTGRGANTGELFF. The CDR3 DNA sequence: TGTGCCAGCAGCACCGGACGGGGCGCGAACACCGGGGAGCTGTTTTTT.